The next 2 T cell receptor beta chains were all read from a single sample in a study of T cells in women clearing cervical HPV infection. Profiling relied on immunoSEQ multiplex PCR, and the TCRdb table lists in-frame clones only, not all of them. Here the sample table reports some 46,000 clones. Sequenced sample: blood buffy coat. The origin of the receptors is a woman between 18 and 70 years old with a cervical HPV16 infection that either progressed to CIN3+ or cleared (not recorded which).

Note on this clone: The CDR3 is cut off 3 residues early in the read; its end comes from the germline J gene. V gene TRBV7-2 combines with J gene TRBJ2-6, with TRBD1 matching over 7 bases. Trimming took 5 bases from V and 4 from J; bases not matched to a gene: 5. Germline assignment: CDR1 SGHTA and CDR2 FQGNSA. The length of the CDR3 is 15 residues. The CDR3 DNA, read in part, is TGTGCCAGCAGCGACAGGGTTCCCGGGGCCAACGTC. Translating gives CASSDRVPGANV. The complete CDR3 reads CASSDRVPGANVLTF.

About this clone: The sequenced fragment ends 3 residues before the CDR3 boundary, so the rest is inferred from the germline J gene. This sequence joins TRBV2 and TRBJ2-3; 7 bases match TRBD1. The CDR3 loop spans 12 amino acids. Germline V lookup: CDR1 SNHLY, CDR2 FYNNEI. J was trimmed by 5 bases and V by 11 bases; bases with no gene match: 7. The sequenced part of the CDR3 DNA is TGTGCCGAAGGACAGGCCGAAGATACG. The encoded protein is CAEGQAEDT. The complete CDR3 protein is CAEGQAEDTQYF.